This T cell receptor beta chain was sequenced in a study of control samples from healthy donors and cancer patients. This clone is medium-sized. TCRdb keeps only in-frame clones here, not all; method: immunoSEQ multiplex PCR. Of approximately 100,000 clones in the sample, about four fifths were seen once. The sample was blood. This TCR came from a man between 60 and 75 years old in good health.

The CDR3: CASSQGEGSGNTIYF. The CDR3 DNA sequence: TGTGCCAGCAGCCAAGGCGAGGGGTCAGGAAACACCATATATTTT. The chain couples TRBV4-2 to TRBJ1-3; possibly TRBD1 for D (5 bases). The CDR3 loop spans 15 amino acids. Germline CDR1 LGHNA, CDR2 YNFKEQ. V gave up 1 base and J gave up 4 bases, with 11 bases separating them.